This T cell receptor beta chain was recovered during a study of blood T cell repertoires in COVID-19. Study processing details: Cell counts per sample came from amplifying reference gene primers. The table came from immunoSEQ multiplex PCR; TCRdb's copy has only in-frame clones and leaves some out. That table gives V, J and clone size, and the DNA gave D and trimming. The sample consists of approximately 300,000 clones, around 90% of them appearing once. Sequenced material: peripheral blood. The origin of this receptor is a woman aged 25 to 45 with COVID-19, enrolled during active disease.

The CDR3 DNA is TGCAGTGCTCGTGGAACCCGTAGCTCCTACAATGAGCAGTTCTTC. Its translation is CSARGTRSSYNEQFF. The chain has TRBV20-1 and TRBJ2-1; D gene uncertain. Germline CDR1 is DFQATT and CDR2 is SNEGSKA (reference sequence). Trimming removed 5 bases at V and 0 bases at J, with 14 bases between. CDR3 length equals 15 residues.